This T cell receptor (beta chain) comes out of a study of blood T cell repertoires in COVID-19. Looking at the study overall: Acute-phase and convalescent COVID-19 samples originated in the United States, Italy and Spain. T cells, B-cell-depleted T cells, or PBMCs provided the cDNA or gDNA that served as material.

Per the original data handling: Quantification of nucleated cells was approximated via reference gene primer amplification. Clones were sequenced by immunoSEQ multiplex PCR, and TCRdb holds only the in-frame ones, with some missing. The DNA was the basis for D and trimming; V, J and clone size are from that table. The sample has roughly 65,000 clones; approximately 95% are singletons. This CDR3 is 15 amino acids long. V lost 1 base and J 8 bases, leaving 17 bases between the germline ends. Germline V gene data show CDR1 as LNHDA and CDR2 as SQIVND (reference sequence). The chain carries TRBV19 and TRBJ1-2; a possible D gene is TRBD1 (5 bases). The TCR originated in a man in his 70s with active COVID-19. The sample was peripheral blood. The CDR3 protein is CASSIAGDVFFGYTF. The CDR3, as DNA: TGTGCCAGTAGTATAGCGGGGGACGTGTTTTTCGGCTACACCTTC.